The clone carrying this T cell receptor (beta chain) was detected many times. The study excluded patients with uncontrolled infection, other autoimmune disease, pregnancy or lactation. The source of the PBMCs was over 8.5 ml of fresh peripheral blood. This record comes from a study of T cells in Graves' hyperthyroidism and ophthalmopathy. The V segment lost 6 bases and the J segment 0 bases; nucleotides outside the gene matches: 8. In germline, CDR1 is DFQATT, CDR2 SNEGSKA (reference sequence). This CDR3 region has 15 residues. TCR beta CDR3 region amplification was performed from RNA transcripts. The HTBI set primed first-round TCR CDR3 RT-PCR. TCRdb redid the calling of the multiplex PCR reads with MiXCR, one entry per CDR3 protein. The sample has under 350,000 distinct CDR3 sequences; about a sixth are singletons.

Sequencing input: blood. This chain connects TRBV20-1 to TRBJ2-3; 8 bases are shared with TRBD1. The receptor was derived from an older woman with Graves' ophthalmopathy. The CDR3 region has the DNA TGCAGTGCCTTGTGGACAGGGCCCAGCACAGATACGCAGTATTTT. This translates into CSALWTGPSTDTQYF.